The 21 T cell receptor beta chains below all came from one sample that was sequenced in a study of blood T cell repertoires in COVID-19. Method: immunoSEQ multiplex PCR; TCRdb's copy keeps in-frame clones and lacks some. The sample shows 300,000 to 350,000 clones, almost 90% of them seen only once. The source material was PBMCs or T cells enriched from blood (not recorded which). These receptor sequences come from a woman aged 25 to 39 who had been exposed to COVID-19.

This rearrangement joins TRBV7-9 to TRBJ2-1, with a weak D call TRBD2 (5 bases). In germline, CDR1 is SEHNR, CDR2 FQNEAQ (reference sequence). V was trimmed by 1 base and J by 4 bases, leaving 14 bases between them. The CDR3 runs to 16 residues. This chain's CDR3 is CASSLVVATIYNEQFF. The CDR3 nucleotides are TGTGCCAGCAGCTTAGTGGTAGCGACCATTTACAATGAGCAGTTCTTC.

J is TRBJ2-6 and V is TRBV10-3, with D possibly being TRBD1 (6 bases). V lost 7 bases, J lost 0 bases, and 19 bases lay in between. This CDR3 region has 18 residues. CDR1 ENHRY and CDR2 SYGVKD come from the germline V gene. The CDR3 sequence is CAIKRDNYPNSGANVLTF. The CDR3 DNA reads TGTGCCATCAAAAGGGACAACTACCCCAACTCTGGGGCCAACGTCCTGACTTTC.

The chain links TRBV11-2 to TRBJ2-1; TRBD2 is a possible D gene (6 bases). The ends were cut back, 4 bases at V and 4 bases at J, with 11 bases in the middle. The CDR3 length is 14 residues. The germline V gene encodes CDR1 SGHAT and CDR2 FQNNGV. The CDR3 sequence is CASSSGREYNEQFF. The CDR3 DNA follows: TGTGCCAGCAGCTCGGGTCGGGAGTACAATGAGCAGTTCTTC.

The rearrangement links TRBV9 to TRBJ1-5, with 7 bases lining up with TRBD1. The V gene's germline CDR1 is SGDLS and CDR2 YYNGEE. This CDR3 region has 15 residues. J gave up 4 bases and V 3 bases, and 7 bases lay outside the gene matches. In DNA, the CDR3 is TGTGCCAGCAGCGCGGGCGACAGGGATAATCAGCCCCAGCATTTT. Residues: CASSAGDRDNQPQHF. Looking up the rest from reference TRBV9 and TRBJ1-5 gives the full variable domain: DSGVTQTPKHLITATGQRVTLRCSPRSGDLSVYWYQQSLDQGLQFLIQYYNGEERAKGNILERFSAQQFPDLHSELNLSSLELGDSALYFCASSAGDRDNQPQHFGDGTRLSIL.

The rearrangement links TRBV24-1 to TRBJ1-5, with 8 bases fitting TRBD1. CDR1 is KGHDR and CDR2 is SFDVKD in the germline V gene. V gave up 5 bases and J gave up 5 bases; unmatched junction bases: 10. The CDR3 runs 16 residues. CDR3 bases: TGTGCCACCAGTGCCGCCGGACAGGGAGGATATCAGCCCCAGCATTTT. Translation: CATSAAGQGGYQPQHF.

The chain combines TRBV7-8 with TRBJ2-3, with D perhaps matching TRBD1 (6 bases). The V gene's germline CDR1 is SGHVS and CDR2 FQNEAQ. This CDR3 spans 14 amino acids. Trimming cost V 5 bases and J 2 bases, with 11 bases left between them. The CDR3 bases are TGTGCCAGCAGCGTACAGGGTTCCACAGATACGCAGTATTTT. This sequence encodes CASSVQGSTDTQYF. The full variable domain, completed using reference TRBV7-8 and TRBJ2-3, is GAGVSQSPRYKVAKRGQDVALRCDPISGHVSLFWYQQALGQGPEFLTYFQNEAQLDKSGLPSDRFFAERPEGSVSTLKIQRTQQEDSAVYLCASSVQGSTDTQYFGPGTRLTVL.

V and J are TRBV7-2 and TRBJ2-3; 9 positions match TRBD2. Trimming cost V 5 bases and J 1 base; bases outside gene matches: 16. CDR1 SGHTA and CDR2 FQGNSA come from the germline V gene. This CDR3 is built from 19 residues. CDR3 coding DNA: TGTGCCAGCAGCCCCAAAGGGGCTAGCGGGACCTTCGGCACAGATACGCAGTATTTT. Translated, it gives CASSPKGASGTFGTDTQYF.

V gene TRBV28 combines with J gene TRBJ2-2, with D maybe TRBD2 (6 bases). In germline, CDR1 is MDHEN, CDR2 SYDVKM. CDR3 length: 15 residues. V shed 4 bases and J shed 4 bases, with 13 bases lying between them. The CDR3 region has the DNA TGTGCCAGCAGTTCCCTGGGACTGGGCACCGGGGAGCTGTTTTTT. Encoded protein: CASSSLGLGTGELFF.

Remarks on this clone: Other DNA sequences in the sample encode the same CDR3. The DNA for the CDR3 is TGTGCCAGCAGCCCCACGGGGGACGGCTACACCTTC. It specifies CASSPTGDGYTF. The chain carries TRBV12-3 or TRBV12-4 and TRBJ1-2, with TRBD1 as a possible D gene (5 bases). The CDR3 extends over 12 amino acids. Between the trimmed V and J ends, which lost 6 bases and 8 bases, there was a span of 13 bases.

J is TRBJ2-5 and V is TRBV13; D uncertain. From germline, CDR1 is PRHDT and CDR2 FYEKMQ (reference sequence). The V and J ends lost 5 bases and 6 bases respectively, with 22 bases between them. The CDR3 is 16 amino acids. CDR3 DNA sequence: TGTGCCAGCAGCCCCCTAGTAGCAGTTGGTCTAAAGACCCAGTACTTC. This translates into CASSPLVAVGLKTQYF.

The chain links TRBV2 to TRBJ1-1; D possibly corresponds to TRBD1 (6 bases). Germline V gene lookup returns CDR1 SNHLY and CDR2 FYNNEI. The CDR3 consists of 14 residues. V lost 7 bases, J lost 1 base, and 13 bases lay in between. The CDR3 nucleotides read TGTGCCAGCATCAAACAGGGATGGAACACTGAAGCTTTCTTT. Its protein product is CASIKQGWNTEAFF.

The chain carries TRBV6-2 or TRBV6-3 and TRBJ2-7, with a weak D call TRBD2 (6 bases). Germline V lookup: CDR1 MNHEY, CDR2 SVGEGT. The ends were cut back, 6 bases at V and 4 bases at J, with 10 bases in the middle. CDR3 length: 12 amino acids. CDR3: CASSPGLYEQYF. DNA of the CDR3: TGTGCCAGCAGCCCTGGACTATACGAGCAGTACTTC.

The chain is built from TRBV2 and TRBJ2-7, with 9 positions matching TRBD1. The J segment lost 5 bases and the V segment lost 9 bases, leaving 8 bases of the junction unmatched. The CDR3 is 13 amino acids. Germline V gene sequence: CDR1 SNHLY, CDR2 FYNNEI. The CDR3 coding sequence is TGTGCCAGTACCGGGACAGGGTACAACGAGCAGTACTTC. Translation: CASTGTGYNEQYF. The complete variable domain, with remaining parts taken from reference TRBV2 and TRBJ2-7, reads EPEVTQTPSHQVTQMGQEVILRCVPISNHLYFYWYRQILGQKVEFLVSFYNNEISEKSEIFDDQFSVERPDGSNFTLKIRSTKLEDSAMYFCASTGTGYNEQYFGPGTRLTVT.

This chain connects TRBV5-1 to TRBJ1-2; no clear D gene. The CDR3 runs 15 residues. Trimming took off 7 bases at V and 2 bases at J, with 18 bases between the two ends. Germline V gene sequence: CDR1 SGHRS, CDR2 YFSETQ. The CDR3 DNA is TGCGCCAGCTCCTCGAATGAGGCGCTCAACTATGGCTACACCTTC. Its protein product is CASSSNEALNYGYTF. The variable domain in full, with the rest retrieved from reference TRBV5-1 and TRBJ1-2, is KAGVTQTPRYLIKTRGQQVTLSCSPISGHRSVSWYQQTPGQGLQFLFEYFSETQRNKGNFPGRFSGRQFSNSRSEMNVSTLELGDSALYLCASSSNEALNYGYTFGSGTRLTVV.

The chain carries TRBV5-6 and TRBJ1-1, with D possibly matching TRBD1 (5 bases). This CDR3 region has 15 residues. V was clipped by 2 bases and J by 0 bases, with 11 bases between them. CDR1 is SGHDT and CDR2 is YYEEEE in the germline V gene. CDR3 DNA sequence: TGTGCCAGCAGCTTCAGGGAAACTATGAACACTGAAGCTTTCTTT. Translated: CASSFRETMNTEAFF.

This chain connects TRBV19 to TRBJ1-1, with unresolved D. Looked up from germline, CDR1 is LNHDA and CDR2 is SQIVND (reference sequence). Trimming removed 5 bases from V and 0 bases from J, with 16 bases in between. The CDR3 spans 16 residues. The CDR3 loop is CASSWPPGRMNTEAFF. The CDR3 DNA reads TGTGCCAGTAGTTGGCCCCCGGGGAGGATGAACACTGAAGCTTTCTTT.

CDR3 in amino acids: CASSPRAGENYGYTF. CDR3 coding DNA: TGTGCCAGTAGTCCCCGGGCAGGGGAGAACTATGGCTACACCTTC. This chain joins TRBV19 and TRBJ1-2, with a tentative D call TRBD1 (6 bases). The CDR3 contains 15 residues. Germline V gene lookup returns CDR1 LNHDA and CDR2 SQIVND (reference sequence). Deletions cut 5 bases from V and 2 bases from J, with 15 bases between. Drawing the rest from reference TRBV19 and TRBJ1-2, the complete variable domain is DGGITQSPKYLFRKEGQNVTLSCEQNLNHDAMYWYRQDPGQGLRLIYYSQIVNDFQKGDIAEGYSVSREKKESFPLTVTSAQKNPTAFYLCASSPRAGENYGYTFGSGTRLTVV.

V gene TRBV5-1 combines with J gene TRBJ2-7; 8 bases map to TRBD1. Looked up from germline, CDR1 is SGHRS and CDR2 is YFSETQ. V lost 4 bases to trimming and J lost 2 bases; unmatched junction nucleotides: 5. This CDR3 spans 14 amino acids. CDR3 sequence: CASSPRTGPYEQYF. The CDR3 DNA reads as TGCGCCAGCAGCCCTCGGACAGGGCCCTACGAGCAGTACTTC.

DNA for the CDR3: TGTGCCAGCAGCCCAAGGAGGTATAGCAATCAGCCCCAGCATTTT. Translation gives CASSPRRYSNQPQHF. The rearrangement uses TRBV7-2 and TRBJ1-5, with D unclear. The ends were cut back, 5 bases at V and 0 bases at J, with 11 bases in the middle. Germline V lookup: CDR1 SGHTA, CDR2 FQGNSA. CDR3 length equals 15 residues.

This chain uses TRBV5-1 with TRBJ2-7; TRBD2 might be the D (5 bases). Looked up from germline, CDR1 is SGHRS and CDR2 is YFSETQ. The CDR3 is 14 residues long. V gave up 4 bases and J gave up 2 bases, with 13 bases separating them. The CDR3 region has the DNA TGCGCCAGCAGCCCGGACTTAAATCCCTACGAGCAGTACTTC. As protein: CASSPDLNPYEQYF.

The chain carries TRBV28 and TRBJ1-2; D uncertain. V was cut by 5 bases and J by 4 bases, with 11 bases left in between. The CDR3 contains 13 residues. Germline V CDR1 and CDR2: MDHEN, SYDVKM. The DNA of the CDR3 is TGTGCCAGCAGTCCCCCGGGTAGCTATGGCTACACCTTC. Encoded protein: CASSPPGSYGYTF.